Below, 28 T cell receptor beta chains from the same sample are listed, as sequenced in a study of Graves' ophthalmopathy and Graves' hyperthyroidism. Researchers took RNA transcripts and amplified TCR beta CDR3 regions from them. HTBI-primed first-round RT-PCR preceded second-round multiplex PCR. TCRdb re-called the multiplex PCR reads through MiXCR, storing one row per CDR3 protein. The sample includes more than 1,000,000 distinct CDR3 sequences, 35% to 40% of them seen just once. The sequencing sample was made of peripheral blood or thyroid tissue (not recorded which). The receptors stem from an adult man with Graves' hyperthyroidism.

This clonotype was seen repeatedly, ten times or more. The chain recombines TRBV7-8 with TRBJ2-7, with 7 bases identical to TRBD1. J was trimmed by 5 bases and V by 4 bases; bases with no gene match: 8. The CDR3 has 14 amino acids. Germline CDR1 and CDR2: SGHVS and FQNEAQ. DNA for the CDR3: TGTGCCAGCAGCTCCGGACAGGACGTGGACGAGCAGTACTTC. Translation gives CASSSGQDVDEQYF.

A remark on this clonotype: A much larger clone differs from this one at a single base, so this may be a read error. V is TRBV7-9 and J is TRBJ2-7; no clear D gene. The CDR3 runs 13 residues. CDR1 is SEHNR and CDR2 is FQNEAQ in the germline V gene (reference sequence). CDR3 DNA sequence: TGTGCCAGCAGCCCCCCTGGTGTCTACGGGCAGTACTTC. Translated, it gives CASSPPGVYGQYF.

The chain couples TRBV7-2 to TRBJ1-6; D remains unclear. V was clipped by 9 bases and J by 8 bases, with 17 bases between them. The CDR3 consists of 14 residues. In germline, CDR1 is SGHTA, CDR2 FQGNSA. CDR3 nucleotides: TGTGCCAGTCACCTACCGAGGCCGGATTCACCCCTCCACTTT. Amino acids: CASHLPRPDSPLHF.

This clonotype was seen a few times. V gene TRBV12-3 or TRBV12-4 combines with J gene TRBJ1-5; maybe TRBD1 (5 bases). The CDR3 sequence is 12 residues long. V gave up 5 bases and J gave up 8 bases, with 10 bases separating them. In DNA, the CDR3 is TGTGCCAGCAGTGCTAGGGGTGAGCCCCAGCATTTT. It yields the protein CASSARGEPQHF.

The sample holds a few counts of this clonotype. CDR3 protein: CAWSGSWGQGKTQYF. CDR3 sequence (DNA): TGTGCCTGGAGTGGGAGTTGGGGACAGGGGAAGACCCAGTACTTC. The V call is TRBV5-6, the J call TRBJ2-5; TRBD1 aligns across 10 bases. The CDR3 runs 15 residues. Trimming removed 10 bases from V and 6 bases from J; junction bases left unmatched: 15. The V gene's germline CDR1 is SGHDT and CDR2 YYEEEE.

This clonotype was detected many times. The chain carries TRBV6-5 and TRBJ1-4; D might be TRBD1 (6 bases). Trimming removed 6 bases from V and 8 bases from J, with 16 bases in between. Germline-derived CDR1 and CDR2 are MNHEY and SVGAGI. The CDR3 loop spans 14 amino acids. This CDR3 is CASSRGGRREKLFF. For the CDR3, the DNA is TGTGCCAGCAGCCGAGGGGGGAGGCGAGAAAAACTGTTTTTT.

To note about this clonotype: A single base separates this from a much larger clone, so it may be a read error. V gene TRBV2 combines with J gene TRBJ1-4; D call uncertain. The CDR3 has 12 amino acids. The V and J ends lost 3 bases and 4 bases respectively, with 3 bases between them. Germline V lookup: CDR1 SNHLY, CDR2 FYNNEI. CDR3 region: CASSDVNEKLFF. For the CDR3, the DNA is TGTGCCAGCAGTGATGTTAATGAAAAACTGTTTTTT.

The CDR3 bases are TGTGCCAGTGACTTGGATTCCTACGAGCAGTACTTC. Encoded protein: CASDLDSYEQYF. This chain joins TRBV7-9 and TRBJ2-7, with D unresolved. This CDR3 region has 12 residues. CDR1 SEHNR and CDR2 FQNEAQ come from the germline V gene (reference sequence). The V end lost 9 bases, the J end lost 1 base, and 10 bases lay between the germline ends.

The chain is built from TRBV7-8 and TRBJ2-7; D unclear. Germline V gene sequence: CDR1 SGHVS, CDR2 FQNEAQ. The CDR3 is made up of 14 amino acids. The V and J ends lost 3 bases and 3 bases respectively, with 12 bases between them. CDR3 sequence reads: CASSLETPNYEQYF. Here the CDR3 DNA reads TGTGCCAGCAGCTTGGAGACCCCCAACTACGAGCAGTACTTC.

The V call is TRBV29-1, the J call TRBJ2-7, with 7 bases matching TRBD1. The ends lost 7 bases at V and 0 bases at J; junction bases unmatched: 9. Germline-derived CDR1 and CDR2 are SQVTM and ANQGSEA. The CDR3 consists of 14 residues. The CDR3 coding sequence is TGCAGCGCCCTAGGGGGCGCAAGCTCCTACGAGCAGTACTTC. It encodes CSALGGASSYEQYF.

DNA of the CDR3: TGCAGCGTTGAGGTGGCGGGGGCCTTCCAAGAGACCCAGTACTTC. It translates to CSVEVAGAFQETQYF. V usage is TRBV29-1 and J usage is TRBJ2-5, with a tentative D call TRBD2 (7 bases). The CDR3 length is 15 residues. V lost 3 bases and J lost 1, with 15 bases in between. Germline values: CDR1 SQVTM, CDR2 ANQGSEA. The full variable domain, rest sourced from reference TRBV29-1 and TRBJ2-5, is SAVISQKPSRDICQRGTSLTIQCQVDSQVTMMFWYRQQPGQSLTLIATANQGSEATYESGFVIDKFPISRPNLTFSTLTVSNMSPEDSSIYLCSVEVAGAFQETQYFGPGTRLLVL.

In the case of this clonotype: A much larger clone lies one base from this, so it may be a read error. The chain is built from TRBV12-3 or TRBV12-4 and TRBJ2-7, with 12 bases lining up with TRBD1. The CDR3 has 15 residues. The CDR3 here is CASSFGTGGSHEQYF. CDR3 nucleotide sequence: TGTGCCAGCAGTTTCGGGACAGGGGGCTCCCACGAGCAGTACTTC.

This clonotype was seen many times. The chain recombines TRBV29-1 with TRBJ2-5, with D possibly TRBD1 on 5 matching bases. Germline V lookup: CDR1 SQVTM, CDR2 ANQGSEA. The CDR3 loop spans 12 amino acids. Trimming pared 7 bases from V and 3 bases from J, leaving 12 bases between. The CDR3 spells CSGSPREETQYF. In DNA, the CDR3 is TGCAGCGGTAGTCCCAGGGAAGAGACCCAGTACTTC.

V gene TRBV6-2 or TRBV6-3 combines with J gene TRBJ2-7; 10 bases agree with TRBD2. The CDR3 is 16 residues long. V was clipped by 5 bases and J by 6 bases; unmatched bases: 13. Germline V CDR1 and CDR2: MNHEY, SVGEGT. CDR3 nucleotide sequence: TGTGCCAGCAGTCAACCACGGTCTAGCGGGAGTCGCGAGCAGTACTTC. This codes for CASSQPRSSGSREQYF.

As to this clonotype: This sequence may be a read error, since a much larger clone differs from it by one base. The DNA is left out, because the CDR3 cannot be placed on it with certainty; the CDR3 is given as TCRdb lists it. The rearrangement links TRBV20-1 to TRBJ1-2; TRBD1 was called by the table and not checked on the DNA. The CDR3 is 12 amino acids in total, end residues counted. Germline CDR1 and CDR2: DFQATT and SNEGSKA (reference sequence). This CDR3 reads CSARGSNYGCTF.

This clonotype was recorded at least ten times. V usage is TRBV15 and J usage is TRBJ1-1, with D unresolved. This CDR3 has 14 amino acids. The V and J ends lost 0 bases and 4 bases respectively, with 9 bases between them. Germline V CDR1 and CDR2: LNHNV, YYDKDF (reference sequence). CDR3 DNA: TGTGCCACCAGCAGAGATTGGGAGGGCACTGAAGCTTTCTTT. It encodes CATSRDWEGTEAFF.

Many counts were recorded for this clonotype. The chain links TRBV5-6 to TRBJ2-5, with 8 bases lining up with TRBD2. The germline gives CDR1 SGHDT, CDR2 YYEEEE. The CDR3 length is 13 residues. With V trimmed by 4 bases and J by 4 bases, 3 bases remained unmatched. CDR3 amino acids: CASSKLAGETQYF. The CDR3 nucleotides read TGTGCCAGCAGCAAGCTAGCGGGAGAGACCCAGTACTTC. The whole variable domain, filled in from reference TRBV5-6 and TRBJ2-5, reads DAGVTQSPTHLIKTRGQQVTLRCSPKSGHDTVSWYQQALGQGPQFIFQYYEEEERQRGNFPDRFSGHQFPNYSSELNVNALLLGDSALYLCASSKLAGETQYFGPGTRLLVL.

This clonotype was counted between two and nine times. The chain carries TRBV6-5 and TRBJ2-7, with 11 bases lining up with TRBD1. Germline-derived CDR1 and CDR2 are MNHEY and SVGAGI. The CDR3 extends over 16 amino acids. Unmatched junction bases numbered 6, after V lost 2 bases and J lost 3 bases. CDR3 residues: CASSYRRTGGIYEQYF. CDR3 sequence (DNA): TGTGCCAGCAGTTACCGACGGACAGGGGGCATCTACGAGCAGTACTTC.

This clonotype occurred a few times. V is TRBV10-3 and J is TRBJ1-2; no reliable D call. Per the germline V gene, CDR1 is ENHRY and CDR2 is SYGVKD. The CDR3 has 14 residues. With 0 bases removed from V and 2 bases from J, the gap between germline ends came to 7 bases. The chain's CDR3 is CAISESEGNYGYTF. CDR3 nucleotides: TGTGCCATCAGTGAGTCCGAAGGAAACTATGGCTACACCTTC.

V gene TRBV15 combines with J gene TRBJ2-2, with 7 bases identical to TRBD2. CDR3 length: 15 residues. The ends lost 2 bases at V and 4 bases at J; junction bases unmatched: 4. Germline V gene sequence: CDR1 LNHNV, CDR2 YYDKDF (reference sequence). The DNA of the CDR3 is TGTGCCACCAGCAGACCTAGCGGTAGCACCGGGGAGCTGTTTTTT. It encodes CATSRPSGSTGELFF.

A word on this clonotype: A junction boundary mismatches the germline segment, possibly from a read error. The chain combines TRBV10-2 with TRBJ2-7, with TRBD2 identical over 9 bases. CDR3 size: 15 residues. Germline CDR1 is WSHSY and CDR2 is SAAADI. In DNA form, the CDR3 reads TGTGTCAGCAGCGTAGCGGCTAGCGGGGTCTACGAGCAGTACTTC. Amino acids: CVSSVAASGVYEQYF.

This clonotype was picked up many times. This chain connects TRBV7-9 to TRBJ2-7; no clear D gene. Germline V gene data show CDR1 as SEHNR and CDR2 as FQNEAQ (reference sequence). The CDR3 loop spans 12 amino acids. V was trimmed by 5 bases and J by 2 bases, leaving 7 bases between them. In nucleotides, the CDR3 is TGTGCCAGCAGCCCTACCACCTACGAGCAGTACTTC. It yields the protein CASSPTTYEQYF.

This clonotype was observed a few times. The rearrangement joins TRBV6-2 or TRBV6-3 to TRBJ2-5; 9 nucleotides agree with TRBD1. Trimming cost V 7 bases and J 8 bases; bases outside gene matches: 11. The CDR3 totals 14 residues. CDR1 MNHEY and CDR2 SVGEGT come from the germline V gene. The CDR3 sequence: CASTDRTGVDTQYF. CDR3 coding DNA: TGTGCCAGCACCGACCGGACAGGGGTAGACACCCAGTACTTC.

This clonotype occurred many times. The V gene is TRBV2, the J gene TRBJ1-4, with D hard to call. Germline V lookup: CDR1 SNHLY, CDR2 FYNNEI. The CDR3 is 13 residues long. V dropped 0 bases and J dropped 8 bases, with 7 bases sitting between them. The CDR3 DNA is TGTGCCAGCAGTGAAGCAGAAAGGGAAAAACTGTTTTTT. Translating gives CASSEAEREKLFF.

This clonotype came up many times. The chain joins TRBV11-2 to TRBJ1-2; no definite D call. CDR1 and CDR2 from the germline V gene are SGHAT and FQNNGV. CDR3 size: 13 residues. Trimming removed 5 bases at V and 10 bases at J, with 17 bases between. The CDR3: CASSKDRKSDYTF. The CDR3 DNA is TGTGCCAGCAGCAAAGACCGGAAATCGGACTACACCTTC. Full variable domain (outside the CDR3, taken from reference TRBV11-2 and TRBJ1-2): EAGVAQSPRYKIIEKRQSVAFWCNPISGHATLYWYQQILGQGPKLLIQFQNNGVVDDSQLPKDRFSAERLKGVDSTLKIQPAKLEDSAVYLCASSKDRKSDYTFGSGTRLTVV.

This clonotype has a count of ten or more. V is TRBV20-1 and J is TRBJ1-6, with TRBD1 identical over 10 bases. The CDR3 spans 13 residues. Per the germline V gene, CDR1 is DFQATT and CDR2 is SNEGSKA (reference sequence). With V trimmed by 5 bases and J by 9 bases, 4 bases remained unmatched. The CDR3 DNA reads TGCAGTGCTCTCAGGGACAGGGGTTCACCCCTCCACTTT. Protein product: CSALRDRGSPLHF.

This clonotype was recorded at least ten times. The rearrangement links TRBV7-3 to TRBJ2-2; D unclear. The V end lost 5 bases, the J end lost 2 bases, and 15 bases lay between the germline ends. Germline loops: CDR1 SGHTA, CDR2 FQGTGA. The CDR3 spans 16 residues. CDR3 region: CASSPGLNRNTGELFF. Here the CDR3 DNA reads TGTGCCAGCAGCCCCGGCTTAAACAGAAACACCGGGGAGCTGTTTTTT.

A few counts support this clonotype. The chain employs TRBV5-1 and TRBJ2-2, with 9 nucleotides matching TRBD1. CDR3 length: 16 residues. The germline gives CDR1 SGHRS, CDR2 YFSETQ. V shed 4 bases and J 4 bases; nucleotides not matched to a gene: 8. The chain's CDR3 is CASSHYRGRVTGELFF. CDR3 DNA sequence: TGCGCCAGCAGCCATTACAGGGGGCGCGTCACCGGGGAGCTGTTTTTT.